Shown below are 4 T cell receptor beta chains from a single sample sequenced in a study of T cell changes during pregnancy in multiple sclerosis. Some clones are missing from TCRdb's copy, which holds only in-frame ones; the method was immunoSEQ multiplex PCR. In the table there are more than 45,000 clones, approximately 85% of which are singletons. Sample: CD4+ T cells from peripheral blood mononuclear cells, taken in the second trimester of pregnancy. The receptors come from a female donor with multiple sclerosis, enrolled in a pregnancy study.

The chain recombines TRBV27 with TRBJ2-7; possible D gene TRBD2, 6 bases. Germline V lookup: CDR1 MNHEY, CDR2 SMNVEV (reference sequence). CDR3 length: 15 residues. The V end lost 6 bases, the J end lost 4 bases, and 19 bases lay between the germline ends. DNA for the CDR3: TGTGCCAGCAGATGGAGCGGGCCATCGAGTTACGAGCAGTACTTC. It encodes CASRWSGPSSYEQYF.

This clone was recorded a few times. The chain is built from TRBV4-2 and TRBJ2-1; 7 bases fit TRBD2. The CDR3 has 12 residues. Germline V lookup: CDR1 LGHNA, CDR2 YNFKEQ. The V segment lost 8 bases and the J segment 10 bases; nucleotides outside the gene matches: 8. The CDR3 DNA follows: TGTGCCAGCCGGACGGCGGGAGACGAGCAGTTCTTC. Its translation is CASRTAGDEQFF.

The rearrangement links TRBV7-2 to TRBJ2-7; 8 bases align to TRBD1. There are 14 residues in the CDR3. In germline, CDR1 is SGHTA, CDR2 FQGNSA. V shed 5 bases, J shed 7 bases, and the junction held 10 bases outside the gene matches. The CDR3 protein is CASSPGTGRWEQYF. CDR3 sequence (DNA): TGTGCCAGCAGCCCCGGGACAGGACGATGGGAGCAGTACTTC. The variable domain in full, completed from reference TRBV7-2 and TRBJ2-7, reads GAGVSQSPSNKVTEKGKDVELRCDPISGHTALYWYRQSLGQGLEFLIYFQGNSAPDKSGLPSDRFSAERTGGSVSTLTIQRTQQEDSAVYLCASSPGTGRWEQYFGPGTRLTVT.

The chain combines TRBV28 with TRBJ1-4, with 7 bases that match TRBD1. Germline V gene sequence: CDR1 MDHEN, CDR2 SYDVKM. V lost 4 bases to trimming and J lost 10 bases; unmatched junction nucleotides: 3. The CDR3 is 12 residues long. The CDR3 reads CASSSRGVKLFF. In DNA, the CDR3 is TGTGCCAGCAGTTCCAGGGGGGTAAAACTGTTTTTT. The full variable domain, completed using reference TRBV28 and TRBJ1-4, is DVKVTQSSRYLVKRTGEKVFLECVQDMDHENMFWYRQDPGLGLRLIYFSYDVKMKEKGDIPEGYSVSREKKERFSLILESASTNQTSMYLCASSSRGVKLFFGSGTQLSVL.